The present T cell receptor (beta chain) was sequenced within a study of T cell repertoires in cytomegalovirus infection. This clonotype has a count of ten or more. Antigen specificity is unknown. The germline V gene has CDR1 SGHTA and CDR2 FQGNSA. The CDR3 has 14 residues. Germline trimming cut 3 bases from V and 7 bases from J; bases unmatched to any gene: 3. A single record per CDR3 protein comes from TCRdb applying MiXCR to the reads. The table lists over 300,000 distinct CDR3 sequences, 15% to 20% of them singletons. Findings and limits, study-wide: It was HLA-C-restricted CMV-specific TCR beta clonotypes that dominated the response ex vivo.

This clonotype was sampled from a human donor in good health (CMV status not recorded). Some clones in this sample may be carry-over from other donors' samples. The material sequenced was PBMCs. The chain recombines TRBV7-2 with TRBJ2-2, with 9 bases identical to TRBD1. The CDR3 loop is CASSLTGGNGELFF. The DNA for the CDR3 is TGTGCCAGCAGCTTGACAGGGGGTAACGGGGAGCTGTTTTTT. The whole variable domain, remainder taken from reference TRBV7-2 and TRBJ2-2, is GAGVSQSPSNKVTEKGKDVELRCDPISGHTALYWYRQSLGQGLEFLIYFQGNSAPDKSGLPSDRFSAERTGGSVSTLTIQRTQQEDSAVYLCASSLTGGNGELFFGEGSRLTVL.